These 20 T cell receptor beta chains share one sample of origin, sequenced in a study of patients and donors after allogeneic stem cell transplantation. MiXCR was run by TCRdb on the RT-PCR reads, yielding one entry per CDR3 protein. In the table there are about 200,000 distinct CDR3 sequences, 35% to 45% of which are singletons. Sequenced: blood, either unsorted or a sorted T cell fraction (not recorded which). These receptors were obtained from a human donor who was either an allogeneic HSCT recipient or a stem cell or donor lymphocyte infusion donor (not recorded which). It is not recorded whose cells these are; they may come from a transplant donor.

The V gene is TRBV5-1, the J gene TRBJ2-7; D may be TRBD1 (6 bases). This CDR3 spans 14 amino acids. V was pared by 4 bases and J by 6 bases, with 17 bases between. Germline loops: CDR1 SGHRS, CDR2 YFSETQ. The CDR3 DNA reads TGCGCCAGCAGCCCTGGACAGCTCGAGGGCGAGCAGTACTTC. This encodes CASSPGQLEGEQYF.

The V and J genes are TRBV15 and TRBJ2-5; TRBD1 is a possible D gene (6 bases). The ends were cut back, 5 bases at V and 2 bases at J, with 15 bases in the middle. The length of the CDR3 is 15 residues. Germline-derived CDR1 and CDR2 are LNHNV and YYDKDF (reference sequence). The CDR3 loop is CATSFGQIFQETQYF. In DNA form, the CDR3 reads TGTGCCACCAGCTTTGGACAGATCTTTCAAGAGACCCAGTACTTC.

This chain connects TRBV12-3 or TRBV12-4 to TRBJ1-2, with 9 bases aligning to TRBD1. The CDR3 is 15 amino acids. V lost 5 bases to trimming and J lost 0 bases; unmatched junction nucleotides: 4. The CDR3 spells CASSPGTGTNYGYTF. CDR3 sequence (DNA): TGTGCCAGCAGTCCGGGGACAGGGACTAACTATGGCTACACCTTC.

The rearrangement links TRBV24-1 to TRBJ1-2; D gene ambiguous. With 5 bases removed from V and 5 bases from J, the gap between germline ends came to 14 bases. The germline CDR1 and CDR2 sequences are KGHDR and SFDVKD. This CDR3 spans 14 amino acids. CDR3 nucleotides: TGTGCCACCAGTGGCCGCTGGAATCCGTATGGCTACACCTTC. This translates into CATSGRWNPYGYTF.

In this sample, this clonotype turned up once. J is TRBJ2-7 and V is TRBV6-6; 9 bases fit TRBD2. The CDR3 is made up of 14 amino acids. V lost 6 bases and J lost 7; bases outside the gene matches: 10. Germline CDR1 reads MNHNY; CDR2 reads SVGAGI (reference sequence). For the CDR3, the DNA is TGTGCCAGCAGCCCCGGGGTCGCGGGGGGGGAGCAGTACTTC. It codes for CASSPGVAGGEQYF.

The gene calls are TRBV4-1 and TRBJ2-7, with 9 bases that match TRBD1. After removal of 0 bases from V and 4 bases from J, the junction contained 4 bases not matched to a gene. This CDR3 region has 15 residues. Germline lookup yields CDR1 MGHRA and CDR2 YSYEKL. CDR3 in amino acids: CASSQDLTGGYEQYF. The CDR3 DNA is TGCGCCAGCAGCCAAGATCTGACAGGGGGGTACGAGCAGTACTTC.

The gene calls are TRBV5-1 and TRBJ1-6; weak D call: TRBD1 (6 bases). Trimming took 4 bases from V and 9 from J, leaving 17 bases between them. The CDR3 spans 15 residues. Germline V CDR1 and CDR2: SGHRS, YFSETQ. CDR3 protein: CASSPGGAPISPLHF. The CDR3 DNA reads as TGCGCCAGCAGCCCCGGGGGCGCACCGATTTCACCCCTCCACTTT.

This rearrangement joins TRBV28 to TRBJ1-1, with TRBD1 identical over 8 bases. There are 14 residues in the CDR3. V lost 5 bases to trimming and J lost 5 bases; unmatched junction nucleotides: 7. CDR1 and CDR2 (germline): MDHEN, SYDVKM. CDR3 protein: CASSHRTGKTEAFF. CDR3 in DNA: TGTGCCAGCAGTCACCGGACAGGGAAGACTGAAGCTTTCTTT.

The rearrangement links TRBV5-1 to TRBJ1-1; D not certain. Germline V gene sequence: CDR1 SGHRS, CDR2 YFSETQ. V dropped 2 bases and J dropped 10 bases, with 18 bases sitting between them. The CDR3 runs 14 residues. CDR3 region: CASSFGSNSWAAFF. The CDR3 DNA sequence: TGCGCCAGCAGCTTCGGGTCAAATTCCTGGGCAGCTTTCTTT.

J is TRBJ2-1 and V is TRBV10-2; D not resolved. V gave up 0 bases and J gave up 6 bases, with 3 bases separating them. CDR3 length: 12 amino acids. Germline lookup yields CDR1 WSHSY and CDR2 SAAADI. CDR3 bases: TGCGCCAGCAGTGAGTCGAGCAATGAGCAGTTCTTC. Translated: CASSESSNEQFF.

This rearrangement joins TRBV10-1 to TRBJ2-2; 8 bases match TRBD1. The germline V gene has CDR1 WNHNN and CDR2 SYGVQD (reference sequence). The CDR3 totals 16 residues. Trimming took 2 bases from V and 5 from J; bases not matched to a gene: 7. In DNA, the CDR3 is TGCGCCAGCAGTGAGGGACAGGGAAAATGGACCGGGGAGCTGTTTTTT. Translated: CASSEGQGKWTGELFF.

CDR3 sequence (DNA): TGTGCCCATCGGAACAGTTACTACGAGCAGTACTTC. Translation: CAHRNSYYEQYF. The chain joins TRBV30 to TRBJ2-7, with unresolved D. V was clipped by 8 bases and J by 3 bases, with 14 bases between them. The CDR3 runs to 12 residues. The germline V gene has CDR1 GTSNPN and CDR2 SVGIG (reference sequence).

J is TRBJ2-7 and V is TRBV9; D unclear. Trimming took off 0 bases at V and 1 base at J, with 8 bases between the two ends. CDR1 and CDR2 from the germline V gene are SGDLS and YYNGEE. This CDR3 has 14 amino acids. CDR3 residues: CASSVASGSYEQYF. For the CDR3, the DNA is TGTGCCAGCAGCGTAGCTTCTGGGTCCTACGAGCAGTACTTC.

This clonotype showed up just once. The J gene is TRBJ2-5, the V gene TRBV7-9; possible D gene TRBD1, 6 bases. The CDR3 consists of 15 residues. The germline V gene encodes CDR1 SEHNR and CDR2 FQNEAQ (reference sequence). Trimming left V 1 base short and J 2 bases short, with 11 bases between. CDR3 DNA sequence: TGTGCCAGCAGCTTAGGACGGACAGCGCAAGAGACCCAGTACTTC. Its protein product is CASSLGRTAQETQYF.

This clonotype was counted only a few times. The rearrangement joins TRBV12-3 or TRBV12-4 to TRBJ1-1; D gene unclear. The V gene lost 5 bases and the J gene lost 3 bases, with 7 bases spanning the gap. This CDR3 is 12 amino acids long. CDR3 sequence reads: CASSPVHTEAFF. The CDR3 DNA reads as TGTGCCAGCAGTCCGGTTCACACTGAAGCTTTCTTT.

This chain uses TRBV12-3 or TRBV12-4 with TRBJ2-3, with 7 bases identical to TRBD2. V shed 6 bases, J shed 5 bases, and the junction held 8 bases outside the gene matches. The CDR3 is 14 amino acids. The CDR3 reads CASRSGEGRDTQYF. The DNA of the CDR3 is TGTGCCAGCAGGTCCGGGGAGGGTAGAGATACGCAGTATTTT.

V gene TRBV5-1 combines with J gene TRBJ2-7, with D tentatively TRBD2 (6 bases). The V gene lost 0 bases and the J gene lost 0 bases, with 13 bases spanning the gap. CDR3 length: 16 amino acids. The germline V gene encodes CDR1 SGHRS and CDR2 YFSETQ. The CDR3 spells CASSLAAGNPSYEQYF. The DNA for the CDR3 is TGCGCCAGCAGCTTGGCCGCGGGGAACCCCTCCTACGAGCAGTACTTC.

This sequence joins TRBV7-9 and TRBJ1-2; D is unresolved. CDR3 length equals 17 residues. CDR1 is SEHNR and CDR2 is FQNEAQ in the germline V gene (reference sequence). The germline V and J ends were trimmed by 4 bases and 5 bases, with 23 bases remaining between them. CDR3 amino acids: CASSSNNGVGHLYGYTF. The CDR3 region has the DNA TGTGCCAGCAGCTCCAATAACGGGGTAGGCCACCTATATGGCTACACCTTC. The full variable domain, rest sourced from reference TRBV7-9 and TRBJ1-2, is DTGVSQNPRHKITKRGQNVTFRCDPISEHNRLYWYRQTLGQGPEFLTYFQNEAQLEKSRLLSDRFSAERPKGSFSTLEIQRTEQGDSAMYLCASSSNNGVGHLYGYTFGSGTRLTVV.

This clonotype was detected only a few times. The J gene is TRBJ1-6, the V gene TRBV7-6; D ambiguous. Germline V CDR1 and CDR2: SGHVS, FNYEAQ. Trimming cost V 0 bases and J 7 bases, with 4 bases left between them. The CDR3 is 13 residues long. CDR3 loop: CASSLAENSPLHF. The CDR3 region has the DNA TGTGCCAGCAGCTTAGCGGAAAATTCACCCCTCCACTTT.

The V and J genes are TRBV2 and TRBJ1-2; D is unclear. V lost 7 bases, J lost 5 bases, and 11 bases lay in between. The CDR3 is made up of 12 amino acids. Germline V gene data show CDR1 as SNHLY and CDR2 as FYNNEI. For the CDR3, the DNA is TGTGCCAGCATTGGCGATGGATATGGCTACACCTTC. Amino acid sequence: CASIGDGYGYTF.